Listed here is a single T cell receptor beta chain. It has no known antigen specificity. No much larger clonotype is one base removed from it; base qualities were not supplied. The CDR3 regions of human TCRbeta chains were analyzed by immunosequencing. Processing in the source paper ran as follows. Repertoire TCRs were matched against a reference library of SARS-CoV-2-specific TCRs generated with the MIRA antigen-specificity platform. Breadth was defined as the fraction of unique TCRs that were SARS-CoV-2-associated, and depth was defined as the fraction of total T cells that were SARS-CoV-2-associated. Using the MIRA data, each spike-specific TCR was assigned both to the spike region to which the TCR was reactive and to a CD4 or CD8 class. Log10-transformed breadth and depth values were compared by one-way ANOVA with Sidak's multiple comparisons tests. Imported from immuneACCESS, the table was reduced by TCRdb to in-frame sequences with V and J called. These copies leave out some clones; in studies compared against another copy, an unresolved V gene accounts for under half, and the cause of the remainder is not known. From that table come the V and J calls and clone size; the DNA was used to work out D and trimming. This sample holds roughly 100,000 clones; about 88% were observed only once. The top ten hold roughly 45% of the sample.

V and J are truncated by 4 bases and 6 bases respectively, leaving an intervening sequence of 12 bases. The germline V gene (reference sequence) provides CDR1 LGHDT and CDR2 YNNKEL. Measured from the cysteine to the phenylalanine, the CDR3 is 13 residues long. Only the CDR3 DNA is retained, 39 bases long and in frame from the first base. Reading the label with the study, this specimen's time point is: about 28 days (+/-7) after the second vaccine dose. AZD1222 recipients given second doses at about 4 weeks or at about 12 weeks were pooled, since spike-specific TCR depth and breadth were not found to differ between the two schedules. The vaccinee samples were drawn from two UK trials, COV001 and COV002, one of which was a single-blind randomized controlled phase 2/3 trial testing AZD1222 (ChAdOx1 nCoV-19) in healthy adults. Trial participant PBMC samples were collected at day 0 and day 28 after the second dose for TCRbeta chain sequencing.

The sample comes from a study of T cell responses to AZD1222 COVID-19 vaccine listed by TCRdb under 2021. For context, the study as a whole: A total of just over 230 trial participants underwent TCR sequencing, of whom 207 received two doses of AZD1222 and about 26 received two doses of the MenACWY control vaccine. Trial participants were enrolled into age subgroups of 18-55, 56-69 and 70-plus years, which contained about 150, 28 and 57 TCR-sequenced participants, respectively.

What the study reported, not specific to this receptor: After two AZD1222 doses, spike-specific TCR breadth and depth were significantly higher than at day 0 and than in MenACWY recipients. In the small 56-69-year group, the increase in depth fell short of significance, most likely because of low power. Because no day 14 peak-response samples were available, repertoires were characterized only after the peak T cell response. Reportedly, close to half of the unique spike-specific TCRs recognized epitopes lying outside the regions that are mutated in the B.1.351 and B.1.1.7 variants. Conclusions about previously exposed vaccinees were limited because only six or seven AZD1222 recipients were SARS-CoV-2 seropositive at baseline. Participants were mostly white British, with more females than males. The authors suggested clonal diversity may have been underestimated. The whole spike protein was spanned by vaccine-associated CD4 TCRs, and dominant responses were seen in regions 160-218 and 743-854.

The chain is encoded by TRBV3-1 (or the pseudogene TRBV3-2) joined to TRBJ1-2, with TRBD1 tentatively as D gene (6 bases match). The sequence came from an adult who received the AZD1222 COVID-19 vaccine. Sequenced material: peripheral blood, taken 28 days after the second AZD1222 dose. The CDR3 protein sequence reads: CASSPTGIHGYTF. The nucleotides read TGTGCCAGCAGCCCTACAGGGATCCATGGCTACACCTTC.